The rows below give T cell receptor beta chains drawn from one sample of a study of blood T cell repertoires in COVID-19. The assay was immunoSEQ multiplex PCR, and TCRdb's table has in-frame clones only and misses some. The profile shows approximately 50,000 clones, about nine tenths of them singletons. Source material: peripheral blood. The receptor source for this set is a man aged 50 to 59 with active COVID-19. Each CDR3 is given with its conserved first and last residue. A D gene is named only where the DNA matches it firmly. Clone size, where shown, is once, few, many, or a class for clones that have expanded.

TRBJ1-2 . 14 . TRBV30 TGTGCCTGGAGTGTACTGGCAGAAGGCGGTGGCTACACCTTC CAWSVLAEGGGYTF
TRBJ1-1 . 12 . TRBV15 TGTGCCACCAGCAGTTTACTAGCGAGAGCTTTCTTT CATSSLLARAFF
TRBJ2-2 . 14 . TRBV7-2 TGTGCCAGCAGACTGACAGGGAACACCGGGGAGCTGTTTTTT CASRLTGNTGELFF
TRBJ1-1 TRBD1 14 . TRBV28 TGTGCCAGCAGACGACAGGGAATGAACACTGAAGCTTTCTTT CASRRQGMNTEAFF
TRBJ2-5 . 13 . TRBV6-2/TRBV6-3 TGTGCCAGCAGTTATCAGGGAAGGGAGACCCAGTACTTC CASSYQGRETQYF
TRBJ2-7 TRBD1 15 once TRBV9 TGTGCCAGCAGCGTAGGAAAGGGGGCAACCTACGAGCAGTACTTC CASSVGKGATYEQYF
TRBJ1-1 . 14 . TRBV15 TGTGCCACCAGCAGAGATCGGTCCGACAGTGAAGCTTTCTTT CATSRDRSDSEAFF
TRBJ1-5 TRBD1 21 . TRBV6-2/TRBV6-3 TGTGCCAGCAGTCTGTCCGGGACAGGGGGCCCACCACCTTATAGCAATCAGCCCCAGCATTTT CASSLSGTGGPPPYSNQPQHF
TRBJ2-7 . 15 few TRBV7-9 TGTGCCAGCAGCTTAGATAGAGGGGGCTCCTACGAGCAGTACTTC CASSLDRGGSYEQYF
TRBJ1-5 . 14 . TRBV4-1 TGCGCCAGCAGCCAAGATGCAGGTTTTCAGCCCCAGCATTTT CASSQDAGFQPQHF
TRBJ2-5 TRBD1 15 few TRBV19 TGTGCCAGTAGTTCCCGGACAGGGATGAGGGAGACCCAGTACTTC CASSSRTGMRETQYF
TRBJ1-6 . 17 . TRBV7-6 TGTGCCAGCAGCCGCGAGGACCCTGGACAGCCAAATTCACCCCTCCACTTT CASSREDPGQPNSPLHF
TRBJ2-7 TRBD1 14 . TRBV14 TGTGCCAGCAATCCGGGACAGGGGGCCTCCGAGCAGTACTTC CASNPGQGASEQYF
TRBJ1-2 TRBD1 16 . TRBV6-5 TGTGCCAGCAGTTACTCTCGGACAGGGGGTGGCTATGGCTACACCTTC CASSYSRTGGGYGYTF
TRBJ2-2 TRBD1 13 . TRBV13 TGTGCCAGCAGCGTACAGGGGCCCGGGGAGCTGTTTTTT CASSVQGPGELFF
TRBJ2-3 TRBD1 16 once TRBV2 TGTGCCAGCAGTGTCCCGGACAGGGGCCGGGGAGATACGCAGTATTTT CASSVPDRGRGDTQYF
TRBJ2-7 TRBD1 16 . TRBV5-1 TGCGCCAGCAGCTTGGGGCCCCCGGGACAGGGGTTCGGGCAGTACTTC CASSLGPPGQGFGQYF
TRBJ1-4 . 13 . TRBV9 TGTGCCAGCAGCGTAGGGCTAGGTGAAAAACTGTTTTTT CASSVGLGEKLFF
TRBJ1-2 TRBD1 15 . TRBV18 TGTGCCAGCTCACCACAGGGACAGGCGAACTATGGCTACACCTTC CASSPQGQANYGYTF
TRBJ2-7 . 14 . TRBV4-2 TGTGCCAGCAGCCAAGACAGGGTGTATCGCGAGCAGTACTTC CASSQDRVYREQYF
TRBJ1-2 . 14 . TRBV27 TGTGCCAGCAGCCGCAGGGATTTTATCAATGGCTACACCTTC CASSRRDFINGYTF
TRBJ2-7 . 14 . TRBV30 TGTGCCTGGACTCCAGGGGCCCGCCTATACGAGCAGTACTTC CAWTPGARLYEQYF
TRBJ1-1 . 14 once TRBV7-2 TGTGCCAGCAGCTTAGGCCAGCGAGGCGTTGAAGCTTTCTTT CASSLGQRGVEAFF
TRBJ1-1 TRBD1 14 . TRBV2 TGTGCCAGCACCCGGGACAGGGCGAACACTGAAGCTTTCTTT CASTRDRANTEAFF
TRBJ1-4 TRBD1 16 . TRBV7-2 TGTGCCAGCAGCCCCGGACAGGGGAGGGCTAATGAAAAACTGTTTTTT CASSPGQGRANEKLFF
TRBJ1-1 TRBD1 14 . TRBV30 TGTGCCTGGACCCTGGACAGGGCGATCACTGAAGCTTTCTTT CAWTLDRAITEAFF
TRBJ2-2 . 14 . TRBV27 TGTGCCAGCCTTCAGCAGGGAGGAACCGGGGAGCTGTTTTTT CASLQQGGTGELFF
TRBJ1-6 . 15 once TRBV28 TGTGCCAGCATTGAGGACTTGGGGTTCGGTTCACCCCTCCACTTT CASIEDLGFGSPLHF
TRBJ2-1 . 11 . TRBV5-4 TGTGCCAGCAGGCAAAATAGTGAGCAGTTCTTC CASRQNSEQFF
TRBJ1-1 . 15 . TRBV9 TGTGCCAGCAGCTCCCGACAGATCATGAACACTGAAGCTTTCTTT CASSSRQIMNTEAFF
TRBJ2-2 . 11 . TRBV3-1/TRBV3-2 TGTGCCAGCAGCCAAGCTGGGGAGCTGTTTTTT CASSQAGELFF
TRBJ2-5 . 15 . TRBV7-9 TGTGCCAGCAGCTTGTTACTAGGAAGGCAAGAGACCCAGTACTTC CASSLLLGRQETQYF
TRBJ2-3 TRBD1 15 few TRBV10-3 TGTGCCACCACGGTCGGACAGGGGAACACAGATACGCAGTATTTT CATTVGQGNTDTQYF
TRBJ2-5 TRBD2 16 . TRBV7-9 TGTGCCAGCAGCTTAATTAGCGGGAGCACGTTTGAGACCCAGTACTTC CASSLISGSTFETQYF
TRBJ2-2 . 14 . TRBV5-1 TGCGCCAGCAGCCCTACACAGGGTCCCGGGGAGCTGTTTTTT CASSPTQGPGELFF
TRBJ1-3 . 17 . TRBV18 TGTGCCAGCTCACCACCCGGCAGGGGCAGGGGAAGAAACACCATATATTTT CASSPPGRGRGRNTIYF
TRBJ1-5 . 14 . TRBV18 TGTGCCAGCTCACCGACCCAGGGGAATCAGCCCCAGCATTTT CASSPTQGNQPQHF